The 2 T cell receptor beta chains listed next were all sequenced from one sample in a study of T cell responses to AZD1222 COVID-19 vaccine. Libraries were prepared by immunoSEQ multiplex PCR; TCRdb keeps only in-frame clonotypes and omits some of them. The sample records 150,000 to 200,000 clones, about 91% being singletons. This material consisted of peripheral blood, taken on day 0 of AZD1222 vaccination. The receptors stem from an adult in good health.

The chain joins TRBV7-3 to TRBJ2-3; 8 bases map to TRBD1. The ends lost 4 bases at V and 4 bases at J; junction bases unmatched: 16. CDR3 length: 18 amino acids. The germline gives CDR1 SGHTA, CDR2 FQGTGA. CDR3 residues: CASSSPRQGRYRPDTQYF. In DNA form, the CDR3 reads TGTGCCAGCAGCTCCCCAAGACAGGGGAGATATAGACCAGATACGCAGTATTTT.

The chain carries TRBV7-8 and TRBJ1-3, with 7 nucleotides matching TRBD1. Unmatched junction bases numbered 5, after V lost 5 bases and J lost 4 bases. Germline CDR1 and CDR2: SGHVS and FQNEAQ. This CDR3 region has 14 residues. The CDR3 DNA reads TGTGCCAGCAGCCCCACAGGGGCCGGAAACACCATATATTTT. This sequence encodes CASSPTGAGNTIYF.